The clone carrying this T cell receptor (beta chain) was recorded a few times. The sample is drawn from a study of blood T cells in healthy people across ages. Primed by a sample-barcoded 5' primer and a J-beta primer mix, a second PCR proceeded for roughly 7 to 12 cycles. Every cDNA was tagged by a template-switch adaptor with 12 random nucleotides. Sequencing of every sample gave 2.5 million or more CDR3-containing paired-end reads. One entry per CDR3 protein, called by TCRdb with MiXCR from the 5' RACE reads. The data hold 600,000 to 900,000 distinct CDR3 sequences, with approximately 24% observed a single time. CDR3 length: 14 residues. The V end was cut by 1 base, the J end by 5 bases, with 11 bases between. Germline-derived CDR1 and CDR2 are SNHLY and FYNNEI. The same data also contributed to another study, on T cells of mothers and their children. That paper adds: For unrelated pairs as for related ones, thymic selection shapes TCR recombination output similarly. Related mother-child pairs showed slightly higher but non-significant overlap than unrelated pairs.

V usage is TRBV2 and J usage is TRBJ2-5, with unresolved D. Source material: blood. This clonotype was obtained from a boy between 10 and 17 years old in good health. CDR3 nucleotides: TGTGCCAGCAGTGAAGTCAATTCGGTGGAGACCCAGTACTTC. This sequence encodes CASSEVNSVETQYF.